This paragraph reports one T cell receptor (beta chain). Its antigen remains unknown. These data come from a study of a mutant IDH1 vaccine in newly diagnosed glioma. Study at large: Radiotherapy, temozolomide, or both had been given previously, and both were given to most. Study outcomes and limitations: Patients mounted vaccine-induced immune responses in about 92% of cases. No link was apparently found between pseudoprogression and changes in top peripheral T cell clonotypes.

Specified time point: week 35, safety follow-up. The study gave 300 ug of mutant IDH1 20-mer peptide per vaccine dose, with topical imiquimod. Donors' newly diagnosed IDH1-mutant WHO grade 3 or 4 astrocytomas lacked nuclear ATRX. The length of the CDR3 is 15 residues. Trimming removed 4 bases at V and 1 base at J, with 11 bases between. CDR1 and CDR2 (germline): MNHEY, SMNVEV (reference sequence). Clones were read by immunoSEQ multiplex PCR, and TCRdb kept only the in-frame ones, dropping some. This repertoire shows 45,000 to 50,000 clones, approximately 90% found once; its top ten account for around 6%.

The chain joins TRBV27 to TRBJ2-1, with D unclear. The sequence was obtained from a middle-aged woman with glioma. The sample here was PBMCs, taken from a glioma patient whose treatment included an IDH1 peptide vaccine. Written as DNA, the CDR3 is TGTGCCAGCAGTTACGAGGCAAGGTCCTACAATGAGCAGTTCTTC. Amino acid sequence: CASSYEARSYNEQFF.